The source of this TCR beta chain is a study of blood T cell repertoires in COVID-19. Whole-study context: Specimens from acute and convalescent COVID-19 originated in the United States, Italy and Spain. The analysed material was cDNA or gDNA that came from T cells, B-cell-depleted T cells, or PBMCs.

V was clipped by 3 bases and J by 0 bases, with 14 bases between them. The CDR3 is 16 residues long. CDR1 and CDR2 (germline): LNHDA, SQIVND (reference sequence). This clone was observed once. Authors' data handling: For nucleated cells, counts were estimated from reference gene primer amplification. Here immunoSEQ multiplex PCR was the method, and the copy in TCRdb shows in-frame clones only, minus some. That table is the source of V, J and clone size, and D and trimming were worked out from the DNA. The sample carries around 130,000 clones, roughly 91% recorded once. This sequence originates from a man aged 50-60 years with active or convalescent COVID-19. Material for sequencing was peripheral blood. This sequence joins TRBV19 and TRBJ1-1; no firm D call. The chain's CDR3 is CASSILPSLMNTEAFF. Written as DNA, the CDR3 is TGTGCCAGTAGTATCCTACCCTCGCTCATGAACACTGAAGCTTTCTTT.